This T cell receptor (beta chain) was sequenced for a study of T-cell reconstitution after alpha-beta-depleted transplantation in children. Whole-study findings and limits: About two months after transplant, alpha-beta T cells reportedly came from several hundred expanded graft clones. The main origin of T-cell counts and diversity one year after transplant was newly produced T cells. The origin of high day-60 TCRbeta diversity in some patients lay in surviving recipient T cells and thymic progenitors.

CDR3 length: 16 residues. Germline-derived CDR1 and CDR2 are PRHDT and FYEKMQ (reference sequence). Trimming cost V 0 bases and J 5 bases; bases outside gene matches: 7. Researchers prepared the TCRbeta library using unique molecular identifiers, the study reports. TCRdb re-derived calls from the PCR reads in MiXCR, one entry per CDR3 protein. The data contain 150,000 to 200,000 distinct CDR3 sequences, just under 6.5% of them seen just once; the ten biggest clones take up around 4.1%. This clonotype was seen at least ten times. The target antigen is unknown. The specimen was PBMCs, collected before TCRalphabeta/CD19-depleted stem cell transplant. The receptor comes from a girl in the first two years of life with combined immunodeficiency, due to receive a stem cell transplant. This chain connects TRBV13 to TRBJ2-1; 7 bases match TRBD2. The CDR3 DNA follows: TGTGCCAGCAGCTTAGGGGGACTATCCTTTAACAATGAGCAGTTCTTC. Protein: CASSLGGLSFNNEQFF.